This T cell receptor (beta chain) was documented in a study of CD8 T cells in ankylosing spondylitis. The sample holds many counts of this clonotype. Its matching antigen is unknown. The V and J ends lost 5 bases and 4 bases respectively, with 4 bases between them. The CDR3 totals 11 residues. CDR1 and CDR2 (germline): MNHNY, SVGAGI (reference sequence). Study outcomes and limitations: Under 10 highly homologous variants formed a TCR beta motif that appeared characteristic of ankylosing spondylitis blood. As reported, disease-linked clones showed significant enrichment in matched ankylosing spondylitis synovial fluid. Earlier studies detected some motif variants in reactive arthritis synovial fluid and blood.

Molecular-barcoded quantitative 5'-RACE produced these TCR beta libraries. From the 5' RACE reads, TCRdb called clonotypes with MiXCR, one entry per CDR3 protein. This sample carries about 64,000 distinct CDR3 sequences, over 5% of them seen once, and the ten largest clones take about 4.6%. The source is a male donor with ankylosing spondylitis. The genes are TRBV6-6 and TRBJ2-3, with D unclear. The sample was synovial fluid, either unsorted or a sorted T cell fraction (not recorded which). The CDR3, as DNA: TGTGCCAGCAGTCGGGCAGATACGCAGTATTTT. Translated: CASSRADTQYF.